The next 22 T cell receptor beta chains were all read from a single sample in a study of blood T cell repertoires in COVID-19 (dated by TCRdb to the early 2020s). The receptor library was made with the immunoSEQ multiplex PCR assay. The source is immuneACCESS, and TCRdb retained only in-frame sequences with V and J called. Part of the clones is not carried over; for the studies checked, unresolved V genes explain less than half of this, and the remainder is unexplained. A total of some 130,000 clones appear in this sample, about 80% of them only once. The top ten clones comprise 6% of the sample. Input material: PBMCs or T cells enriched from blood (not recorded which). The receptors derive from a woman between 45 and 65 years old who had recovered from COVID-19.

The rearrangement joins TRBV14 to TRBJ2-1, with 13 bases fitting TRBD2. V shed 2 bases, J shed 7 bases, and the junction held 8 bases outside the gene matches. The CDR3 spans 17 residues. CDR1 and CDR2 from the germline V gene are SGHDN and FVKESK. CDR3 DNA sequence: TGTGCCAGCAGCCAATCCCCCGGACTAGCGGGGGCTAATGAGCAGTTCTTC. It codes for CASSQSPGLAGANEQFF.

The chain uses TRBV5-4 and TRBJ1-4, with D perhaps matching TRBD1 (5 bases). The CDR3 is 15 residues long. V dropped 0 bases and J dropped 4 bases, with 10 bases sitting between them. The V gene's germline CDR1 is SGHNT and CDR2 YYREEE (reference sequence). The CDR3 sequence: CASSLGTRLNEKLFF. CDR3 DNA sequence: TGTGCCAGCAGCTTGGGGACAAGGCTTAATGAAAAACTGTTTTTT.

The rearrangement uses TRBV27 and TRBJ1-2; maybe TRBD1 (6 bases). From germline, CDR1 is MNHEY and CDR2 SMNVEV (reference sequence). Trimming cost V 4 bases and J 8 bases, with 11 bases left between them. The CDR3 sequence is 12 residues long. CDR3 sequence (DNA): TGTGCCAGCAGTTCAACAGGGAGAGGCTACACCTTC. Translated: CASSSTGRGYTF.

CDR3 in DNA: TGCGCCAGCAGCCCGAGGCCGTGGGCAGGGGACACCGGGGAGCTGTTTTTT. It yields the protein CASSPRPWAGDTGELFF. This chain joins TRBV4-1 and TRBJ2-2; tentative D call: TRBD1 (6 bases). Germline V gives CDR1 MGHRA, CDR2 YSYEKL. The CDR3 spans 17 residues. The germline V and J ends were trimmed by 4 bases and 3 bases, with 18 bases remaining between them.

J is TRBJ1-1 and V is TRBV19; 7 bases line up with TRBD1. The CDR3 is 13 amino acids. CDR1 is LNHDA, CDR2 SQIVND, per germline (reference sequence). Trimming cost V 4 bases and J 2 bases; bases outside gene matches: 1. CDR3 bases: TGTGCCAGTAGTAGGGACAGCAACACTGAAGCTTTCTTT. It specifies CASSRDSNTEAFF.

This clone was counted between two and nine times. J is TRBJ2-1 and V is TRBV4-1, with 15 bases aligning to TRBD2. V lost 2 bases, J lost 10 bases, and 12 bases stayed unmatched. This CDR3 spans 18 amino acids. Germline assignment: CDR1 MGHRA and CDR2 YSYEKL. Here the CDR3 DNA reads TGCGCCAGCAGCCAACGACAAGGGTACGGGACTAGCGGGGGGGAGCAGTTCTTC. This translates into CASSQRQGYGTSGGEQFF.

This clone was picked up a small number of times. V usage is TRBV7-2 and J usage is TRBJ2-7, with D perhaps TRBD1 (6 bases). Per germline, CDR1 SGHTA and CDR2 FQGNSA. The CDR3 is 14 residues long. The V end lost 3 bases, the J end lost 0 bases, and 9 bases lay between the germline ends. The CDR3 DNA reads TGTGCCAGCAGCTTGGACAGTAACTCCTACGAGCAGTACTTC. Its translation is CASSLDSNSYEQYF.

V usage is TRBV7-9 and J usage is TRBJ1-4; no definite D call. The CDR3 length is 12 residues. Germline V gives CDR1 SEHNR, CDR2 FQNEAQ (reference sequence). V shed 5 bases and J shed 4 bases, with 5 bases lying between them. The CDR3 here is CASSLFNEKLFF. CDR3 in DNA: TGTGCCAGCAGCCTCTTTAATGAAAAACTGTTTTTT.

The chain recombines TRBV29-1 with TRBJ1-2; 8 bases are a match to TRBD1. CDR1 is SQVTM, CDR2 ANQGSEA, per germline. This CDR3 spans 12 amino acids. The V gene end was trimmed by 4 bases and the J gene end by 8 bases; junction bases not matched to a gene: 6. The DNA of the CDR3 is TGCAGCGTTGGAGACAGGGGATTAGGCTACACCTTC. Translating it yields CSVGDRGLGYTF.

V gene TRBV6-5 combines with J gene TRBJ2-3, with 7 bases identical to TRBD2. Germline V gene data show CDR1 as MNHEY and CDR2 as SVGAGI. Unmatched junction bases numbered 3, after V lost 7 bases and J lost 2 bases. The CDR3 has 13 residues. The CDR3, as DNA: TGTGCCAGCAAAAGCGGGGCCACAGATACGCAGTATTTT. It yields the protein CASKSGATDTQYF.

This clone was seen a few times. V is TRBV5-4 and J is TRBJ1-2, with 7 bases lining up with TRBD1. The V gene end was trimmed by 4 bases and the J gene end by 5 bases; junction bases not matched to a gene: 20. This CDR3 contains 18 residues. CDR1 is SGHNT and CDR2 is YYREEE in the germline V gene (reference sequence). The CDR3 DNA follows: TGTGCCAGCAGCCTAAGACAGGGATCCACTCCTTTAAGATATGGCTACACCTTC. Residues: CASSLRQGSTPLRYGYTF.

The chain carries TRBV28 and TRBJ1-3, with D unresolved. The V end was cut by 3 bases, the J end by 1 base, with 16 bases between. CDR3 length equals 17 residues. Germline CDR1 and CDR2: MDHEN and SYDVKM. CDR3 DNA: TGTGCCAGCAGTTTTCTGAGTCGGGATTTATCTGGAAACACCATATATTTT. Translated: CASSFLSRDLSGNTIYF.

This CDR3 is CASSEAGGSYEQYV. The CDR3 DNA is TGTGCCAGCAGTGAAGCGGGGGGCTCCTACGAGCAGTACGTC. The chain recombines TRBV25-1 with TRBJ2-7, with 8 bases aligning to TRBD2. This CDR3 spans 14 amino acids. CDR1 and CDR2 (germline): MGHDK, SYGVNS. V gave up 2 bases and J gave up 0 bases; unmatched junction bases: 0.

V and J are TRBV5-6 and TRBJ1-1; maybe TRBD1 (5 bases). From germline, CDR1 is SGHDT and CDR2 YYEEEE. The V and J ends lost 4 bases and 4 bases respectively, with 11 bases between them. This CDR3 has 13 residues. The CDR3 loop reads CASSPDSSTEAFF. The CDR3 DNA sequence: TGTGCCAGCAGCCCTGACAGTAGCACTGAAGCTTTCTTT.

V and J are TRBV7-9 and TRBJ2-1; D might be TRBD2 (7 bases). The ends were cut back, 4 bases at V and 0 bases at J, with 22 bases in the middle. Germline V gene data show CDR1 as SEHNR and CDR2 as FQNEAQ (reference sequence). There are 19 residues in the CDR3. The CDR3 is CASSSRTRGGRSSYNEQFF. The CDR3 DNA reads TGTGCCAGCAGCTCGAGAACTAGGGGGGGGCGAAGCTCCTACAATGAGCAGTTCTTC.

This clone was counted a few times. The chain employs TRBV29-1 and TRBJ1-2; maybe TRBD1 (6 bases). The length of the CDR3 is 12 residues. Germline CDR1 is SQVTM and CDR2 is ANQGSEA. V lost 4 bases and J lost 4, with 10 bases in between. This chain's CDR3 is CSVGQALYGYTF. Here the CDR3 DNA reads TGCAGCGTTGGACAGGCCCTCTATGGCTACACCTTC.

The V call is TRBV4-2, the J call TRBJ2-3; 10 bases map to TRBD2. With V trimmed by 0 bases and J by 4 bases, 4 bases remained unmatched. This CDR3 region has 16 residues. CDR1 and CDR2 from the germline V gene are LGHNA and YNFKEQ. The CDR3 region has the DNA TGTGCCAGCAGCCAAGAGGCAGCGGGGGGGCCAGATACGCAGTATTTT. Amino acids: CASSQEAAGGPDTQYF.

The rearrangement links TRBV5-1 to TRBJ2-5, with TRBD2 identical over 9 bases. This CDR3 contains 18 residues. Unmatched junction bases numbered 11, after V lost 0 bases and J lost 2 bases. Per the germline V gene, CDR1 is SGHRS and CDR2 is YFSETQ. CDR3 sequence: CASSLAVLSGGPQETQYF. CDR3 nucleotides: TGCGCCAGCAGCTTGGCGGTCTTGAGCGGGGGGCCGCAAGAGACCCAGTACTTC.

The V and J genes are TRBV7-9 and TRBJ1-2; 7 nucleotides match TRBD1. V was clipped by 2 bases and J by 4 bases; unmatched bases: 4. Germline CDR1 is SEHNR and CDR2 is FQNEAQ (reference sequence). The CDR3 consists of 14 residues. The CDR3 DNA sequence: TGTGCCAGCAGCTTAAGGGACAGTACCTATGGCTACACCTTC. Its protein is CASSLRDSTYGYTF.

The CDR3 sequence is CASSLGVGGSPLHF. DNA for the CDR3: TGTGCCAGCAGCTTAGGGGTCGGGGGGTCACCCCTCCACTTT. This chain connects TRBV11-2 to TRBJ1-6; D is perhaps TRBD1 (5 bases). V shed 1 base and J shed 10 bases, with 11 bases lying between them. Germline CDR1 reads SGHAT; CDR2 reads FQNNGV. This CDR3 has 14 amino acids.

A few counts support this clone. The chain recombines TRBV6-5 with TRBJ2-2; the D is unclear. The germline CDR1 and CDR2 sequences are MNHEY and SVGAGI. The CDR3 consists of 14 residues. With 4 bases removed from V and 8 bases from J, the gap between germline ends came to 14 bases. The CDR3 DNA is TGTGCCAGCAGTTCCCCCCAAAATAGAGGGGAGCTGTTTTTT. Translated: CASSSPQNRGELFF.

The rearrangement joins TRBV15 to TRBJ2-1; TRBD2 agrees at 8 bases. Trimming removed 8 bases from V and 8 bases from J; junction bases left unmatched: 14. The CDR3 extends over 15 amino acids. CDR1 and CDR2 from the germline V gene are LNHNV and YYDKDF (reference sequence). The CDR3 DNA reads as TGTGCCACCGACCAGCTGGCGGGGGGCATAGATGAGCAGTTCTTC. Protein product: CATDQLAGGIDEQFF.